The entry that follows covers one T cell receptor beta chain sequence. Its antigen is unknown. This entry comes from a study of response to subunit inactivated influenza vaccine. Study-wide findings and caveats: The authors proposed limited new T cell recruitment per seasonal influenza vaccination.

TCRdb re-analysed the RT-PCR reads in MiXCR, keeping a single row per CDR3 protein. Found here are about 780,000 distinct CDR3 sequences, 18% of them singletons; the top ten hold about a tenth. This CDR3 has 15 residues. Trimming left V 0 bases short and J 1 base short, with 9 bases between. Germline values: CDR1 SGDLS, CDR2 YYNGEE. The V call is TRBV9, the J call TRBJ2-3, with D tentatively TRBD1 (6 bases). This TCR was sampled from a man aged 45-65 years who received an inactivated influenza vaccine. The specimen was PBMCs from blood, collected roughly 5 days after vaccination. Written as DNA, the CDR3 is TGTGCCAGCAGCGTAGTGAGACAGGGCACAGATACGCAGTATTTT. Translating gives CASSVVRQGTDTQYF. The complete variable domain, with remaining parts taken from reference TRBV9 and TRBJ2-3, reads DSGVTQTPKHLITATGQRVTLRCSPRSGDLSVYWYQQSLDQGLQFLIQYYNGEERAKGNILERFSAQQFPDLHSELNLSSLELGDSALYFCASSVVRQGTDTQYFGPGTRLTVL.